A selection of T cell receptor beta chains follows, all from one sample in a study of T cells after yellow fever vaccination. TCRdb itself ran the 5' RACE reads through MiXCR, one entry per CDR3 protein. The table lists more than 300,000 distinct CDR3 sequences, around a tenth of them singletons. Sequenced material: CD4+ T cells sorted from PBMCs, taken 45 days after the yellow fever booster vaccination. Receptors were obtained from a young man who received the YFV17D yellow fever vaccine. Both conserved end residues are part of each CDR3. The order of the fields is clone size, D gene, J gene, V gene, CDR3 protein, CDR3 DNA. The D gene is left open where the match is weak. Where a row states a size, it is once, few, many or the class of an expanded clone; other rows omit it.

>few|TRBD2|TRBJ2-1|TRBV7-6
CASTPGLADNEQFF
TGTGCCAGCACCCCGGGACTAGCCGACAATGAGCAGTTCTTC
>few|-|TRBJ2-7|TRBV7-2
CASSLLTEYYEQYF
TGTGCCAGCAGCTTATTGACGGAGTACTACGAGCAGTACTTC
>few|-|TRBJ1-1|TRBV21-1
CASRWSRGGLAFF
TGTGCCAGCAGATGGAGCAGGGGAGGTTTAGCTTTCTTT
>many|TRBD1|TRBJ1-2|TRBV6-5
CASGQGYGYTF
TGTGCCAGCGGACAGGGCTATGGCTACACCTTC
>-|-|TRBJ2-4|TRBV4-3
CASSQDYLTLNIQYF
TGCGCCAGCAGCCAAGACTATTTGACACTAAACATTCAGTACTTC
>-|-|TRBJ1-1|TRBV7-2
CASSPTPVGQGAEAFF
TGTGCCAGCAGCCCCACCCCGGTGGGCCAGGGCGCTGAAGCTTTCTTT
>few|-|TRBJ2-3|TRBV27
CASSSQFYTDTQYF
TGTGCCAGCTCGAGTCAGTTTTACACAGATACGCAGTATTTT
>-|TRBD2|TRBJ2-1|TRBV6-1
CASSEGRGGAYNEQFF
TGTGCCAGCAGTGAAGGCCGCGGGGGGGCCTACAATGAGCAGTTCTTC
>-|TRBD1|TRBJ1-3|TRBV6-6
CASSYLGTGGLYSGNTIYF
TGTGCCAGCAGTTACTTGGGGACAGGGGGCCTCTACTCTGGAAACACCATATATTTT
>-|-|TRBJ1-2|TRBV6-2/TRBV6-3
CASSPDGHYGYTF
TGTGCCAGCAGTCCAGACGGACACTATGGCTACACCTTC
>-|-|TRBJ2-7|TRBV7-8
CASSSQRDTEQYF
TGTGCCAGCAGCTCACAAAGGGACACGGAGCAGTACTTC
>many|TRBD2|TRBJ2-5|TRBV5-1
CASSSRASGEETQYF
TGCGCCAGCAGCTCGAGGGCTAGCGGGGAAGAGACCCAGTACTTC
>few|-|TRBJ2-5|TRBV7-2
CASSLGLHQETQYF
TGTGCCAGCAGCTTAGGGCTACACCAAGAGACCCAGTACTTC
>few|TRBD1|TRBJ2-3|TRBV20-1
CSAVRTGISRSTDTQYF
TGCAGTGCGGTCCGGACAGGTATTTCGAGGAGCACAGATACGCAGTATTTT
>-|-|TRBJ1-1|TRBV5-1
CASSIQGSDTEAFF
TGCGCCAGCAGCATCCAGGGATCCGACACTGAAGCTTTCTTT
>-|TRBD1|TRBJ2-1|TRBV7-6
CASSTGQGNEQFF
TGTGCCAGCAGCACGGGACAGGGTAATGAGCAGTTCTTC
>few|-|TRBJ2-4|TRBV3-1
CASSLGLQNIQYF
TGTGCCAGCAGCCTGGGACTCCAAAACATTCAGTACTTC
>many|TRBD1|TRBJ2-1|TRBV7-9
CASSLLTGFFNEQFF
TGTGCCAGCAGCTTATTGACAGGGTTTTTCAATGAGCAGTTCTTC
>few|-|TRBJ1-3|TRBV4-1
CASRIGLSGNTIYF
TGCGCCAGCAGGATCGGTCTCTCTGGAAACACCATATATTTT
>few|TRBD2|TRBJ2-1|TRBV29-1
CSVGRAGSEQFF
TGCAGCGTCGGGAGGGCAGGGAGTGAGCAGTTCTTC